The 23 T cell receptor beta chains below all came from one sample that was sequenced in a study of cytomegalovirus exposure and HLA in healthy donors. Vbeta (60) and Jbeta (13) primers were used in the PCR. The protocol was immunoSEQ multiplex PCR, while the TCRdb copy is restricted to in-frame clones and leaves out a portion. The sample has some 97,000 clones, 75% to 85% seen once. The source material was PBMCs. The receptors stem from a woman aged 45 to 65 in good health and CMV-seropositive.

About this clone: Other DNA sequences of this sample code for an identical CDR3. This sequence joins TRBV7-8 and TRBJ1-1, with TRBD1 matching 11 bases. The CDR3 covers 15 residues. Germline V gene data show CDR1 as SGHVS and CDR2 as FQNEAQ. The ends lost 3 bases at V and 11 bases at J; junction bases unmatched: 11. CDR3 sequence reads: CASSFRGDRGAGAFF. The DNA of the CDR3 is TGTGCCAGCAGCTTCCGTGGGGACAGGGGGGCCGGGGCTTTCTTT.

The chain joins TRBV5-1 to TRBJ2-1; D call uncertain. Trimming cost V 5 bases and J 7 bases, with 10 bases left between them. This CDR3 contains 12 residues. Germline V gene data show CDR1 as SGHRS and CDR2 as YFSETQ. The CDR3 DNA reads as TGCGCCAGCAGGGCAGTTTCAAATGAGCAGTTCTTC. Its protein product is CASRAVSNEQFF.

The chain employs TRBV11-3 and TRBJ2-7, with 9 bases aligning to TRBD1. J gave up 4 bases and V 4 bases, and 2 bases lay outside the gene matches. CDR3 length: 13 residues. The germline V gene encodes CDR1 SGHNT and CDR2 YENEEA. In DNA, the CDR3 is TGTGCCAGCAGCTCCGGGACAGGGTACGAGCAGTACTTC. Its protein product is CASSSGTGYEQYF.

The chain uses TRBV11-2 and TRBJ2-5; 7 positions agree with TRBD1. The V gene end was trimmed by 1 base and the J gene end by 4 bases; junction bases not matched to a gene: 9. CDR1 is SGHAT, CDR2 FQNNGV, per germline. This CDR3 is built from 16 residues. As DNA, the CDR3 is TGTGCCAGCAGCTTAGTCGGTCAGGGGGAAAGAGAGACCCAGTACTTC. Amino acids: CASSLVGQGERETQYF.

The rearrangement joins TRBV6-1 to TRBJ1-5, with TRBD1 identical over 8 bases. V lost 2 bases to trimming and J lost 5 bases; unmatched junction nucleotides: 5. The CDR3 is 15 amino acids. Germline V gene data show CDR1 as MNHNS and CDR2 as SASEGT. The CDR3: CASSEPTGAHQPQHF. The CDR3 nucleotides read TGTGCCAGCAGTGAACCGACAGGGGCTCATCAGCCCCAGCATTTT.

In this sample, this clone turned up once. This chain connects TRBV29-1 to TRBJ2-1; 8 nucleotides agree with TRBD1. CDR1 and CDR2 from the germline V gene are SQVTM and ANQGSEA. J was trimmed by 8 bases and V by 6 bases; bases with no gene match: 12. This CDR3 is 14 amino acids long. This CDR3 is CSVISTGEGDEQFF. The CDR3 DNA sequence: TGCAGCGTGATATCGACAGGGGAAGGAGATGAGCAGTTCTTC.

This clone showed up just once. The rearrangement uses TRBV4-1 and TRBJ2-1; 8 bases are shared with TRBD1. This CDR3 contains 15 residues. V was clipped by 6 bases and J by 6 bases; unmatched bases: 10. Per germline, CDR1 MGHRA and CDR2 YSYEKL. CDR3 in DNA: TGCGCCAGCAGACCCGGGACAGGAGGAGGCAATGAGCAGTTCTTC. Encoded protein: CASRPGTGGGNEQFF.

This clone appeared a few times. The rearrangement links TRBV4-2 to TRBJ1-4, with D perhaps matching TRBD1 (5 bases). Trimming removed 0 bases from V and 7 bases from J, with 15 bases in between. This CDR3 has 16 amino acids. Germline CDR1 reads LGHNA; CDR2 reads YNFKEQ. The CDR3: CASSQDVAQGSEKLFF. The CDR3 nucleotides are TGTGCCAGCAGCCAAGATGTGGCGCAGGGTTCTGAAAAACTGTTTTTT.

The CDR3 sequence is CASSLRGRNEQFF. DNA of the CDR3: TGTGCCAGCAGCCTCAGGGGGCGCAATGAGCAGTTCTTC. The V gene is TRBV11-3, the J gene TRBJ2-1, with TRBD1 matching over 8 bases. The CDR3 length is 13 residues. The germline V gene has CDR1 SGHNT and CDR2 YENEEA. The V gene end was trimmed by 5 bases and the J gene end by 6 bases; junction bases not matched to a gene: 3. Full variable domain (remainder filled in from reference TRBV11-3 and TRBJ2-1): EAGVVQSPRYKIIEKKQPVAFWCNPISGHNTLYWYLQNLGQGPELLIRYENEEAVDDSQLPKDRFSAERLKGVDSTLKIQPAELGDSAVYLCASSLRGRNEQFFGPGTRLTVL.

The chain uses TRBV6-5 and TRBJ1-4; D is unclear. The germline V gene has CDR1 MNHEY and CDR2 SVGAGI. The ends were cut back, 0 bases at V and 0 bases at J, with 5 bases in the middle. The CDR3 is 15 amino acids. In nucleotides, the CDR3 is TGTGCCAGCAGTTACTCGCCGGCAACTAATGAAAAACTGTTTTTT. It codes for CASSYSPATNEKLFF.

The chain employs TRBV18 and TRBJ1-4; D is ambiguous. V was shortened by 3 bases and J by 2 bases, with 13 bases between the two germline ends. Germline CDR1 reads KGHSH; CDR2 reads LQKENI. This CDR3 is 16 amino acids long. CDR3 nucleotides: TGTGCCAGCTCACCCGTGGCGGGAGTGACTAATGAAAAACTGTTTTTT. Its protein is CASSPVAGVTNEKLFF.

This chain links TRBV27 with TRBJ2-7; 7 bases match TRBD1. The CDR3 is 20 amino acids. With V trimmed by 6 bases and J by 3 bases, 26 bases remained unmatched. Germline V CDR1 and CDR2: MNHEY, SMNVEV (reference sequence). CDR3 sequence (DNA): TGTGCCAGCAGCAGAAATACCCTCCCCAGACAGGGCGAGATCTACTACGAGCAGTACTTC. Translated: CASSRNTLPRQGEIYYEQYF.

This rearrangement joins TRBV30 to TRBJ2-7, with D perhaps TRBD1 (6 bases). The germline CDR1 and CDR2 sequences are GTSNPN and SVGIG (reference sequence). V was trimmed by 0 bases and J by 1 base, leaving 13 bases between them. The CDR3 has 15 residues. In DNA, the CDR3 is TGTGCCTGGAGTGTAGGACAGCCTGGGTCCTACGAGCAGTACTTC. Amino acids: CAWSVGQPGSYEQYF.

The J gene is TRBJ2-1, the V gene TRBV11-2; D ambiguous. CDR1 is SGHAT, CDR2 FQNNGV, per germline. Trimming cost V 0 bases and J 0 bases, with 9 bases left between them. The CDR3 sequence is 16 residues long. The CDR3 coding sequence is TGTGCCAGCAGCTTAGATCGGTCGGGCTCCTACAATGAGCAGTTCTTC. The encoded protein is CASSLDRSGSYNEQFF. Full variable domain (outside the CDR3, taken from reference TRBV11-2 and TRBJ2-1): EAGVAQSPRYKIIEKRQSVAFWCNPISGHATLYWYQQILGQGPKLLIQFQNNGVVDDSQLPKDRFSAERLKGVDSTLKIQPAKLEDSAVYLCASSLDRSGSYNEQFFGPGTRLTVL.

The chain links TRBV2 to TRBJ1-1; 8 nucleotides agree with TRBD1. Germline-derived CDR1 and CDR2 are SNHLY and FYNNEI. The J segment lost 5 bases and the V segment lost 7 bases, leaving 9 bases of the junction unmatched. This CDR3 is built from 14 residues. CDR3: CASKGTGGETEAFF. CDR3 coding DNA: TGTGCCAGCAAAGGGACAGGTGGGGAAACTGAAGCTTTCTTT.

This clone was picked up one time. This chain links TRBV4-1 with TRBJ2-7, with 10 bases aligning to TRBD1. CDR3 length: 20 residues. V trimming: 2 bases; J trimming: 3 bases; junction bases outside the gene matches: 19. Germline V CDR1 and CDR2: MGHRA, YSYEKL. CDR3 DNA: TGCGCCAGCAGCCAACTCCGAGTGAGGGGCTGGACAGGGGGACTCTACGAGCAGTACTTC. Its translation: CASSQLRVRGWTGGLYEQYF.

The chain employs TRBV7-8 and TRBJ1-2, with D tentatively TRBD1 (6 bases). The CDR3 covers 14 residues. Trimming took off 5 bases at V and 8 bases at J, with 18 bases between the two ends. The germline CDR1 and CDR2 sequences are SGHVS and FQNEAQ. CDR3 coding DNA: TGTGCCAGCAGCCCGCAGCAAACAGGGCCCGGCTACACCTTC. This gives the protein CASSPQQTGPGYTF. Looking up the rest from reference TRBV7-8 and TRBJ1-2 gives the full variable domain: GAGVSQSPRYKVAKRGQDVALRCDPISGHVSLFWYQQALGQGPEFLTYFQNEAQLDKSGLPSDRFFAERPEGSVSTLKIQRTQQEDSAVYLCASSPQQTGPGYTFGSGTRLTVV.

This clone was picked up a small number of times. The gene calls are TRBV9 and TRBJ2-2; D is possibly TRBD1 (5 bases). There are 15 residues in the CDR3. Trimming pared 5 bases from V and 2 bases from J, leaving 13 bases between. The V gene's germline CDR1 is SGDLS and CDR2 YYNGEE. The CDR3 here is CASSSLTENTGELFF. CDR3 nucleotide sequence: TGTGCCAGCAGTTCCCTGACAGAAAACACCGGGGAGCTGTTTTTT. The variable domain in full, with the rest retrieved from reference TRBV9 and TRBJ2-2, is DSGVTQTPKHLITATGQRVTLRCSPRSGDLSVYWYQQSLDQGLQFLIQYYNGEERAKGNILERFSAQQFPDLHSELNLSSLELGDSALYFCASSSLTENTGELFFGEGSRLTVL.

This clone showed up just once. This chain connects TRBV7-3 to TRBJ2-7; D possibly corresponds to TRBD1 (5 bases). The V end was cut by 5 bases, the J end by 5 bases, with 19 bases between. The germline CDR1 and CDR2 sequences are SGHTA and FQGTGA. The CDR3 spans 15 residues. For the CDR3, the DNA is TGTGCCAGCAGCCCGTCATCCCAGGGTTTCGACGAGCAGTACTTC. Protein: CASSPSSQGFDEQYF.

V is TRBV5-5 and J is TRBJ1-4, with D possibly TRBD1 on 5 matching bases. V lost 1 base and J lost 8, with 12 bases in between. The CDR3 is 14 residues long. Germline V gene data show CDR1 as SGHKS and CDR2 as YYEKEE (reference sequence). The chain's CDR3 is CASSLQGGSEKLFF. The CDR3 DNA reads TGTGCCAGCAGCTTGCAGGGAGGTAGCGAAAAACTGTTTTTT.

This rearrangement joins TRBV2 to TRBJ1-2; 7 bases are shared with TRBD1. Germline V gene data show CDR1 as SNHLY and CDR2 as FYNNEI. V was clipped by 5 bases and J by 8 bases; unmatched bases: 17. The CDR3 totals 16 residues. Written as DNA, the CDR3 is TGTGCCAGCAGTCTCCCCTCCGGGACAGCCGTTTGGGGCTACACCTTC. Translation: CASSLPSGTAVWGYTF.

The chain links TRBV6-5 to TRBJ2-7, with 8 bases identical to TRBD1. Germline V gene lookup returns CDR1 MNHEY and CDR2 SVGAGI. The CDR3 runs 14 residues. V lost 6 bases and J lost 6; bases outside the gene matches: 10. The CDR3 reads CASSHAGTGREQYF. The CDR3 bases are TGTGCCAGCAGCCACGCCGGGACAGGCCGCGAGCAGTACTTC.

As to this clone: At one boundary the junction diverges from the germline segment, which might be a read error. The rearrangement uses TRBV7-9 and TRBJ2-7, with 8 bases that match TRBD1. Germline CDR1 SEHNR, CDR2 FQNEAQ (reference sequence). This CDR3 is 16 amino acids long. Here the CDR3 DNA reads TGTTCCAGCAGCTTAGCAAGGACAGGGAGGACCTACGAGCAGTACTTC. Its protein product is CSSSLARTGRTYEQYF. Filled out from reference TRBV7-9 and TRBJ2-7, the complete variable domain reads DTGVSQNPRHKITKRGQNVTFRCDPISEHNRLYWYRQTLGQGPEFLTYFQNEAQLEKSRLLSDRFSAERPKGSFSTLEIQRTEQGDSAMYLCSSSLARTGRTYEQYFGPGTRLTVT.